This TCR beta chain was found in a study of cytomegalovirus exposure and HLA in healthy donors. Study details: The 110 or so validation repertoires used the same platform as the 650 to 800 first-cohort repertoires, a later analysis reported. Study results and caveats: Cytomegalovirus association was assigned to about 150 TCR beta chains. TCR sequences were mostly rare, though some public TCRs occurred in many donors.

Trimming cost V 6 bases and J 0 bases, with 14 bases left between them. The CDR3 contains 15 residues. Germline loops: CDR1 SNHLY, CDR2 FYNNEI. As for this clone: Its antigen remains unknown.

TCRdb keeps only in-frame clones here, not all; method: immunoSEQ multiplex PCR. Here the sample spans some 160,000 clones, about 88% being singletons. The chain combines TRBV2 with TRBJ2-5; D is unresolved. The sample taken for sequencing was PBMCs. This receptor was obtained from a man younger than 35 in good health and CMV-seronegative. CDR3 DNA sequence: TGTGCCAGCAGATTAAAGACTGAACACCAAGAGACCCAGTACTTC. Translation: CASRLKTEHQETQYF. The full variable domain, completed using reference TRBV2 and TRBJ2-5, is EPEVTQTPSHQVTQMGQEVILRCVPISNHLYFYWYRQILGQKVEFLVSFYNNEISEKSEIFDDQFSVERPDGSNFTLKIRSTKLEDSAMYFCASRLKTEHQETQYFGPGTRLLVL.